This T cell receptor beta chain emerged from a study of blood T cell repertoires in COVID-19. Method: immunoSEQ multiplex PCR; TCRdb's copy keeps in-frame clones and lacks some. The sample holds 130,000 to 150,000 clones; over 75% are singletons and the top ten take 8%. This clone was seen just once. CDR3 length equals 18 residues. The chain carries TRBV1 and TRBJ1-1; the DNA was not compared with TRBD1, the D call given in the table. TRBV1 is a recognized pseudogene. The receptor was isolated from a woman aged 55-69 years with COVID-19, enrolled during active disease. The sequenced sample consisted of peripheral blood. CDR3: CTSSQVFLRRDRYTEAFF. The DNA for the CDR3 is TGCACCAGCAGCCAAGTGTTCTTAAGACGGGACAGGTACACTGAAGCTTTCTTT.